Presented here are 9 T cell receptor beta chains from one specimen sequenced in a study of long-term antiretroviral therapy in people with HIV. With survey level as its setting, the immunoSEQ assay was v3.0. Produced via immunoSEQ multiplex PCR; TCRdb's table is partial and in-frame only. The table records over 40,000 clones, about 94% of them present only once. The source material was unsorted PBMCs, sampled almost 9.5 years after starting antiretroviral therapy. The source is a young man with HIV.

This clone was picked up one time. The chain recombines TRBV9 with TRBJ2-1; the match to TRBD1 covers 8 bases. The CDR3 covers 15 residues. Germline V gene lookup returns CDR1 SGDLS and CDR2 YYNGEE. V shed 3 bases, J shed 0 bases, and the junction held 2 bases outside the gene matches. This CDR3 is CASSATGGSYNEQFF. CDR3 coding DNA: TGTGCCAGCAGCGCTACAGGGGGCTCCTACAATGAGCAGTTCTTC.

This clone showed up just a few times. V gene TRBV18 combines with J gene TRBJ2-5, with D perhaps matching TRBD1 (7 bases). This CDR3 is 15 amino acids long. V shed 3 bases and J shed 10 bases, with 21 bases lying between them. The germline CDR1 and CDR2 sequences are KGHSH and LQKENI. The CDR3 region has the DNA TGTGCCAGCTCACCGGGGGGACAGCTAAGATTCGTCCAGTACTTC. It encodes CASSPGGQLRFVQYF.

V usage is TRBV2 and J usage is TRBJ2-5; maybe TRBD1 (5 bases). Looked up from germline, CDR1 is SNHLY and CDR2 is FYNNEI. Between the trimmed V and J ends, which lost 8 bases and 0 bases, there was a span of 13 bases. The CDR3 totals 14 residues. CDR3 DNA sequence: TGTGCCAGCGGACATACAAGTTACCAAGAGACCCAGTACTTC. It yields the protein CASGHTSYQETQYF.

V and J are TRBV6-6 and TRBJ2-2; TRBD2 aligns across 8 bases. This CDR3 region has 16 residues. Per the germline V gene, CDR1 is MNHNY and CDR2 is SVGAGI (reference sequence). Trimming at V came to 4 bases and at J to 0 bases, leaving 4 bases not matched to a gene. The CDR3 sequence: CASSSSLAANTGELFF. In DNA, the CDR3 is TGTGCCAGCAGTTCCTCACTAGCGGCGAACACCGGGGAGCTGTTTTTT.

This clone was observed a single time. V is TRBV5-8 and J is TRBJ2-7; 9 bases are shared with TRBD1. The germline V gene has CDR1 SGHTS and CDR2 YDEGEE. This CDR3 comprises 15 residues. V lost 5 bases to trimming and J lost 5 bases; unmatched junction nucleotides: 11. CDR3 in DNA: TGTGCCAGCAGACTAGGGACAGGGTTTCTCCACGAGCAGTACTTC. This codes for CASRLGTGFLHEQYF.

The chain carries TRBV18 and TRBJ1-2; D is unresolved. There are 13 residues in the CDR3. V lost 5 bases to trimming and J lost 8 bases, with 15 bases between them. Germline V gene data show CDR1 as KGHSH and CDR2 as LQKENI. As DNA, the CDR3 is TGTGCCAGCTCAGCGGAGGCGGAGGGAGGCTACACCTTC. This translates into CASSAEAEGGYTF.

V usage is TRBV25-1 and J usage is TRBJ2-3; D is perhaps TRBD1 (6 bases). The V end lost 6 bases, the J end lost 4 bases, and 11 bases lay between the germline ends. This CDR3 comprises 13 residues. The V gene's germline CDR1 is MGHDK and CDR2 SYGVNS. The CDR3 nucleotides are TGTGCCAGCAGGGACAGTCAAGCAGATACGCAGTATTTT. It translates to CASRDSQADTQYF.

This chain uses TRBV2 with TRBJ1-6, with a possible D match to TRBD1 (6 bases). Germline V lookup: CDR1 SNHLY, CDR2 FYNNEI. Between the trimmed V and J ends, which lost 7 bases and 5 bases, there was a span of 9 bases. This CDR3 spans 13 amino acids. DNA of the CDR3: TGTGCCAGCACAGGGGCCAATAATTCACCCCTCCACTTT. This encodes CASTGANNSPLHF.

This rearrangement joins TRBV7-2 to TRBJ1-5; D not certain. The length of the CDR3 is 14 residues. CDR1 is SGHTA, CDR2 FQGNSA, per germline. Deletions cut 4 bases from V and 9 bases from J, with 16 bases between. CDR3: CASSYSPSSGPQHF. Here the CDR3 DNA reads TGTGCCAGCAGCTACTCCCCGTCCTCTGGGCCCCAGCATTTT. Together with reference TRBV7-2 and TRBJ1-5, the CDR3 gives the full variable domain: GAGVSQSPSNKVTEKGKDVELRCDPISGHTALYWYRQSLGQGLEFLIYFQGNSAPDKSGLPSDRFSAERTGGSVSTLTIQRTQQEDSAVYLCASSYSPSSGPQHFGDGTRLSIL.